This TCR beta chain was retrieved from a study of OX40 agonist ivuxolimab in advanced cancers. Across the study: Patients treated during dose escalation were battling hepatocellular carcinoma, melanoma, renal cell or head and neck cancer. Study conclusions and caveats: Expanded peripheral T cells had an undetermined antigen specificity.

This clone was counted at least ten times. Its antigen remains unknown. At one end the junction does not follow the germline gene, possibly because of a read error. Clones were read by immunoSEQ multiplex PCR, and TCRdb kept only the in-frame ones, dropping some. The sample comprises 15,000 to 20,000 clones, 74% of which are singletons, and 33% rests with the top ten. Germline CDR1 is PRHDT and CDR2 is FYEKMQ (reference sequence). The CDR3 consists of 15 residues. This sequence originates from an adult with an advanced solid tumor such as melanoma, head and neck, liver or kidney cancer. The specimen was CD4+ or CD8+ T cells sorted from blood, collected in a trial of the OX40 agonist ivuxolimab. This chain connects TRBV13 to TRBJ2-4; 9 bases match TRBD2. DNA for the CDR3: TGTGCCAGCAGGCAGCGGGGGGCCCCAAAAACCATTCAGTACTTC. Amino acid sequence: CASRQRGAPKTIQYF.